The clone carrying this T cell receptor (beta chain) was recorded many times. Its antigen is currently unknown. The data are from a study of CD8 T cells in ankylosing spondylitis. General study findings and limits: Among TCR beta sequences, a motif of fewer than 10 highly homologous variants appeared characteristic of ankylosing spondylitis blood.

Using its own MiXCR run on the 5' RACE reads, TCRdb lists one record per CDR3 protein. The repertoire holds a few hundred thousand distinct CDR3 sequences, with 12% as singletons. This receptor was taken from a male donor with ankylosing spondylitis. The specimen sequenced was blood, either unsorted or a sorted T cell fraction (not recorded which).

CDR3 DNA sequence: TGTGCCAGCTCTCACCGGACAGGTGGGCAAGAGACCCAGTACTTC. As protein: CASSHRTGGQETQYF. V usage is TRBV12-3 or TRBV12-4 and J usage is TRBJ2-5; 7 bases map to TRBD1. The length of the CDR3 is 15 residues. Trimming took 8 bases from V and 2 from J; bases not matched to a gene: 11.